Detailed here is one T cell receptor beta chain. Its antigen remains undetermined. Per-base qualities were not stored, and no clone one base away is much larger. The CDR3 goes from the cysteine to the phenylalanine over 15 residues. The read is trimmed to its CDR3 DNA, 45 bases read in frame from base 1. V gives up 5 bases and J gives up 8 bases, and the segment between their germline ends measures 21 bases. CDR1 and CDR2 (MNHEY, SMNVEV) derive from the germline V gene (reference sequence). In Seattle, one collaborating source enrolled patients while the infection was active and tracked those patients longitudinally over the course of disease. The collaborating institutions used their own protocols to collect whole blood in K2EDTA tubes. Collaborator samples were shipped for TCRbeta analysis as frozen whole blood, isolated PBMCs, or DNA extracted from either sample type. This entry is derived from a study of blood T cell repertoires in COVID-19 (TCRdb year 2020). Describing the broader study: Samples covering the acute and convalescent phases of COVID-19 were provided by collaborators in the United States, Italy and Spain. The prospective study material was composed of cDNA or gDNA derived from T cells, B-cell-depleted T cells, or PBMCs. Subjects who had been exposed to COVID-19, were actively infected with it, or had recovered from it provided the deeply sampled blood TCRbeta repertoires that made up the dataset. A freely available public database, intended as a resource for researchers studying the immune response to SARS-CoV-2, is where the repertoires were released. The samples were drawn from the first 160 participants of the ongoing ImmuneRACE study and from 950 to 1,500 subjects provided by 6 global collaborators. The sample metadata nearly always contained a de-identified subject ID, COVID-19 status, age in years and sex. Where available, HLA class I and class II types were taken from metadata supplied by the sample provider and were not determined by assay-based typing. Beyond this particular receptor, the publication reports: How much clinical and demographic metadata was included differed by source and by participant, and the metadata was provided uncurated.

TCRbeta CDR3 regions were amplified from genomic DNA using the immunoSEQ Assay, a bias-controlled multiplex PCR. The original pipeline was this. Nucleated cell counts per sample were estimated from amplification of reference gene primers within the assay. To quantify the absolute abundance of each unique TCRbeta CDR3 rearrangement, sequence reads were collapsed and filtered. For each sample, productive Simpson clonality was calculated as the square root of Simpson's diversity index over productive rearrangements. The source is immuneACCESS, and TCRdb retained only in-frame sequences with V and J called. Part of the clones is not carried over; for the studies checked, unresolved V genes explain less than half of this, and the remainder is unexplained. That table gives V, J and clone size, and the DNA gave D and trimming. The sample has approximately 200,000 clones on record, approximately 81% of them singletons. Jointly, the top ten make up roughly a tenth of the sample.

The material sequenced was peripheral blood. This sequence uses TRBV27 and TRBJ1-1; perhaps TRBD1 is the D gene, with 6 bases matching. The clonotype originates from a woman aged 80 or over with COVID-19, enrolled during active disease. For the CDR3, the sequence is CASSARDTARSEAFF. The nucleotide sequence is TGTGCCAGCAGTGCCCGGGACACCGCCCGGTCGGAAGCTTTCTTT.